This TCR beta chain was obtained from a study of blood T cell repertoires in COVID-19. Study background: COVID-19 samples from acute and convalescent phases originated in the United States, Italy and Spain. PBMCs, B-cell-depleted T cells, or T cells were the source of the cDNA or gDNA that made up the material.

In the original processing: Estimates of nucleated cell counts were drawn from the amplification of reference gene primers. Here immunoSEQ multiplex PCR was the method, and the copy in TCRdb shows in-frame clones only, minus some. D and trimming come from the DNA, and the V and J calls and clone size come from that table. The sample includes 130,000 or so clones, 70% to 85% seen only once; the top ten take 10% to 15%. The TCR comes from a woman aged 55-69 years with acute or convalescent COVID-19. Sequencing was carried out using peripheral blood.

The CDR3, as DNA: TGTGCCAGTAGTATAGTCAGGGGGTCCAGCAATCAGCCCCAGCATTTT. This gives the protein CASSIVRGSSNQPQHF. J is TRBJ1-5 and V is TRBV19, with 7 bases matching TRBD1. Germline trimming cut 1 base from V and 1 base from J; bases unmatched to any gene: 4. This CDR3 spans 16 amino acids. CDR1 LNHDA and CDR2 SQIVND come from the germline V gene (reference sequence).